The entry that follows covers one T cell receptor (beta chain) sequence. The CDR3 is made up of 14 amino acids. Germline CDR1 LGHNA, CDR2 YSLEER. V was pared by 0 bases and J by 9 bases, with 12 bases between. The data are from a study of blood T cell repertoires in COVID-19. Study-level information: The origin of the acute and convalescent COVID-19 samples was the United States, Italy and Spain.

Sequenced by immunoSEQ multiplex PCR; TCRdb stores in-frame clones only, minus some. The sample carries tens of thousands of clones, roughly 86% recorded once. The V gene is TRBV4-3, the J gene TRBJ1-5; TRBD1 is a possible D gene (6 bases). This clonotype originated in a man in his 60s with active or convalescent COVID-19. Sample: peripheral blood. DNA for the CDR3: TGCGCCAGCAGCCAAGATCTGGACAGAGCGCCCCAGCATTTT. Translation: CASSQDLDRAPQHF.